The 11 T cell receptor beta chains given below trace back to one sample, sequenced in a study of CD8 T cells in Susac syndrome (dated by TCRdb to between 2017 and 2020). The library was prepared using the immunoSEQ multiplex PCR assay. RNA was extracted with the RNeasy kit and about 0.5 to 1 ug was reverse transcribed using random hexamers. The public reads were run again by TCRdb, first through fastp at Q25 and then through MiXCR, and only productive beta chains were kept. A single entry per CDR3 protein holds the most common genes and DNA from its merged rows. The sample table holds roughly 60,000 distinct CDR3 sequences, of which around nine tenths were seen once. 0.15% to 0.25% of the sample is held by the ten biggest clonotypes. The specimen was CD8+ T cells from PBMCs. These receptors were taken from a human donor in good health.

The chain carries TRBV30 and TRBJ2-7; 7 positions agree with TRBD1. Trimming at V came to 4 bases and at J to 1 base, leaving 10 bases not matched to a gene. CDR3 length: 15 amino acids. CDR1 and CDR2 (germline): GTSNPN, SVGIG (reference sequence). CDR3 protein: CAWIDPDRESYEQYF. The CDR3 nucleotides are TGTGCCTGGATCGACCCCGACAGGGAATCCTACGAGCAGTACTTC.

The chain is built from TRBV7-6 and TRBJ2-3, with 14 bases matching TRBD2. V dropped 4 bases and J dropped 5; count of bases not matched to a gene: 8. Germline lookup yields CDR1 SGHVS and CDR2 FNYEAQ. The CDR3 contains 17 residues. The CDR3 spells CASSSRLAGGPGDTQYF. CDR3 in DNA: TGTGCCAGCAGCTCCAGACTAGCGGGGGGGCCGGGAGATACGCAGTATTTT.

J is TRBJ2-7 and V is TRBV11-2, with 7 bases matching TRBD1. The CDR3 loop spans 14 amino acids. Germline V gives CDR1 SGHAT, CDR2 FQNNGV. Losses at the gene ends were 5 bases for V and 6 bases for J; bases not matched to a gene: 10. CDR3 amino acids: CASSGRGGKVEQYF. The CDR3, as DNA: TGTGCCAGCAGCGGACGAGGGGGCAAGGTCGAGCAGTACTTC.

V gene TRBV7-9 combines with J gene TRBJ2-1; 9 bases match TRBD2. Germline assignment: CDR1 SEHNR and CDR2 FQNEAQ (reference sequence). This CDR3 has 16 amino acids. The V segment lost 1 base and the J segment 7 bases; nucleotides outside the gene matches: 8. The CDR3 reads CASSLVGRGGWNEQFF. Here the CDR3 DNA reads TGTGCCAGCAGCTTAGTCGGGCGGGGGGGCTGGAATGAGCAGTTCTTC. The full variable domain, completed using reference TRBV7-9 and TRBJ2-1, is DTGVSQNPRHKITKRGQNVTFRCDPISEHNRLYWYRQTLGQGPEFLTYFQNEAQLEKSRLLSDRFSAERPKGSFSTLEIQRTEQGDSAMYLCASSLVGRGGWNEQFFGPGTRLTVL.

The gene calls are TRBV6-1 and TRBJ1-1; TRBD1 aligns across 10 bases. From germline, CDR1 is MNHNS and CDR2 SASEGT. Losses at the gene ends were 6 bases for V and 5 bases for J; bases not matched to a gene: 12. The CDR3 consists of 16 residues. CDR3 amino acids: CASSLGQGVRVTEAFF. The CDR3 DNA reads as TGTGCCAGCAGCCTCGGACAGGGGGTTCGTGTAACTGAAGCTTTCTTT.

The gene calls are TRBV20-1 and TRBJ1-1, with a tentative D call TRBD1 (5 bases). Trimming pared 6 bases from V and 7 bases from J, leaving 15 bases between. This CDR3 is 12 amino acids long. CDR1 is DFQATT and CDR2 is SNEGSKA in the germline V gene (reference sequence). In nucleotides, the CDR3 is TGCAGTGCAGCAGGGTCGTGGGGTGAAGCTTTCTTT. Protein: CSAAGSWGEAFF.

The chain couples TRBV27 to TRBJ2-7, with a possible D match to TRBD2 (7 bases). The CDR3 is 13 residues long. Trimming left V 8 bases short and J 2 bases short, with 13 bases between. Germline lookup yields CDR1 MNHEY and CDR2 SMNVEV (reference sequence). The CDR3 spells CASGGGQTYEQYF. CDR3 DNA sequence: TGTGCCAGCGGCGGGGGACAAACCTACGAGCAGTACTTC.

The rearrangement uses TRBV9 and TRBJ2-2; D is possibly TRBD2 (6 bases). Trimming removed 0 bases at V and 5 bases at J, with 17 bases between. Germline CDR1 and CDR2: SGDLS and YYNGEE. This CDR3 has 17 residues. CDR3 protein: CASSVEVEGMETGELFF. For the CDR3, the DNA is TGTGCCAGCAGCGTAGAGGTGGAGGGGATGGAGACCGGGGAGCTGTTTTTT. The full variable domain, its missing parts supplied by reference TRBV9 and TRBJ2-2, is DSGVTQTPKHLITATGQRVTLRCSPRSGDLSVYWYQQSLDQGLQFLIQYYNGEERAKGNILERFSAQQFPDLHSELNLSSLELGDSALYFCASSVEVEGMETGELFFGEGSRLTVL.

A single count supports this clonotype. The chain combines TRBV25-1 with TRBJ2-3; 10 bases map to TRBD2. Trimming at V came to 7 bases and at J to 1 base, leaving 5 bases not matched to a gene. The CDR3 contains 15 residues. Per germline, CDR1 MGHDK and CDR2 SYGVNS. DNA for the CDR3: TGTGCCAGCACTACTAGCGGGGCACGCACAGATACGCAGTATTTT. As protein: CASTTSGARTDTQYF.

The CDR3 loop reads CASSSQIFYEKLFF. The CDR3 coding sequence is TGTGCCAGCAGCTCTCAGATCTTCTATGAAAAACTGTTTTTT. J is TRBJ1-4 and V is TRBV5-6; D is unclear. The length of the CDR3 is 14 residues. Germline V gives CDR1 SGHDT, CDR2 YYEEEE. With 3 bases removed from V and 6 bases from J, the gap between germline ends came to 12 bases.

V is TRBV5-1 and J is TRBJ2-3, with no clear D. The CDR3 runs to 12 residues. Germline V gene sequence: CDR1 SGHRS, CDR2 YFSETQ. V was trimmed by 2 bases and J by 6 bases, leaving 7 bases between them. CDR3 region: CASSFNADTQYF. DNA for the CDR3: TGCGCCAGCAGCTTTAATGCGGATACGCAGTATTTT.